A single sample is the source of the 17 T cell receptor beta chains below, sequenced in a study of T-cell reconstitution after alpha-beta-depleted transplantation in children. Researchers prepared the TCRbeta library using unique molecular identifiers, the study reports. One entry per CDR3 protein results from TCRdb running MiXCR on the PCR reads. The sample lists about 460,000 distinct CDR3 sequences, more than 9.5% occurring once. The specimen comprised PBMCs, mostly from graft donor cells, sampled 180 days after TCRalphabeta/CD19-depleted stem cell transplant. The receptors stem from a female patient aged 2 to 10 who had a stem cell transplant for aplastic anemia, so the T cells may come from the graft donor.

This clonotype was seen a handful of times. The chain carries TRBV24-1 and TRBJ2-1; 10 nucleotides align to TRBD1. Trimming took 3 bases from V and 3 from J; bases not matched to a gene: 4. Germline CDR1 is KGHDR and CDR2 is SFDVKD. This CDR3 has 16 amino acids. The CDR3 DNA reads as TGTGCCACCAGTGATGTGGGACAGGGGTACTACAATGAGCAGTTCTTC. This gives the protein CATSDVGQGYYNEQFF.

This clonotype was detected only a few times. The chain recombines TRBV29-1 with TRBJ2-7, with D possibly being TRBD1 (6 bases). V lost 5 bases and J 5 bases, leaving 10 bases between the germline ends. The CDR3 covers 11 residues. The V gene's germline CDR1 is SQVTM and CDR2 ANQGSEA. Here the CDR3 reads CSVRQANEQYV. CDR3 sequence (DNA): TGCAGCGTTCGACAGGCAAACGAGCAGTACGTC.

This clonotype turned up a few times. The J gene is TRBJ2-1, the V gene TRBV7-9; 8 bases match TRBD1. Trimming cost V 7 bases and J 13 bases; bases outside gene matches: 21. The germline V gene encodes CDR1 SEHNR and CDR2 FQNEAQ (reference sequence). This CDR3 is built from 16 residues. The CDR3 reads CASTPGDGQGASEQFF. CDR3 DNA sequence: TGTGCCAGCACCCCTGGAGATGGACAGGGTGCTTCCGAACAGTTCTTC.

A word on this clonotype: Given a much more abundant clone one base away, this may be a read error. V usage is TRBV5-6 and J usage is TRBJ2-5; D unclear. The V and J ends lost 0 bases and 1 base respectively, with 13 bases between them. Germline CDR1 reads SGHDT; CDR2 reads YYEEEE. This CDR3 has 16 residues. The CDR3 protein is CASSLDQRHFQETQYF. In nucleotides, the CDR3 is TGTGCCAGCAGCTTGGACCAGCGACACTTCCAAGAGACCCAGTACTTC.

This clonotype was picked up a small number of times. The J gene is TRBJ1-5, the V gene TRBV12-3 or TRBV12-4; D might be TRBD1 (5 bases). The V end was cut by 3 bases, the J end by 7 bases, with 13 bases between. This CDR3 comprises 14 residues. DNA of the CDR3: TGTGCCAGCAGTTTTTCGCAGGGTAGGCAGCCCCAGCATTTT. Translating it yields CASSFSQGRQPQHF.

This clonotype came up many times. The rearrangement links TRBV2 to TRBJ2-4, with 10 bases identical to TRBD2. The CDR3 covers 20 residues. The germline CDR1 and CDR2 sequences are SNHLY and FYNNEI. V dropped 6 bases and J dropped 3; count of bases not matched to a gene: 20. CDR3 sequence reads: CASSRWAWLAGDTVKNIQYF. The CDR3 nucleotides read TGTGCCAGCAGCAGATGGGCGTGGCTAGCGGGAGACACGGTCAAAAACATTCAGTACTTC.

This clonotype was observed a handful of times. The V call is TRBV20-1, the J call TRBJ2-5, with D hard to call. From germline, CDR1 is DFQATT and CDR2 SNEGSKA (reference sequence). V lost 1 base, J lost 6 bases, and 9 bases lay in between. This CDR3 has 12 residues. CDR3: CSARGAGKTQYF. The CDR3 nucleotides are TGCAGTGCTAGAGGGGCTGGAAAGACCCAGTACTTC.

This clonotype was detected only a few times. This chain joins TRBV20-1 and TRBJ2-3, with 7 bases aligning to TRBD1. Germline CDR1 is DFQATT and CDR2 is SNEGSKA (reference sequence). Germline trimming cut 6 bases from V and 0 bases from J; bases unmatched to any gene: 9. CDR3 length: 15 amino acids. The CDR3 here is CSARRTGLSTDTQYF. CDR3 DNA: TGCAGTGCCCGCCGGACAGGCTTGAGCACAGATACGCAGTATTTT.

The chain carries TRBV7-6 and TRBJ2-1; 9 nucleotides line up with TRBD2. J gave up 9 bases and V 5 bases, and 11 bases lay outside the gene matches. Per germline, CDR1 SGHVS and CDR2 FNYEAQ. This CDR3 is 15 amino acids long. CDR3 DNA: TGTGCCAGCAGCCCAAGACTAGCGGAGGGGCGTGAGCAGTTCTTC. It encodes CASSPRLAEGREQFF.

This chain joins TRBV28 and TRBJ2-7, with 9 bases matching TRBD2. The CDR3 contains 17 residues. Trimming cost V 6 bases and J 2 bases; bases outside gene matches: 14. CDR1 and CDR2 from the germline V gene are MDHEN and SYDVKM. CDR3 residues: CASRTRGREGPTYEQYF. The CDR3 DNA is TGTGCCAGCAGGACCCGTGGGCGGGAGGGCCCCACCTACGAGCAGTACTTC.

This clonotype was observed a handful of times. The chain employs TRBV4-1 and TRBJ2-3, with no clear D. CDR3 length: 16 residues. Germline-derived CDR1 and CDR2 are MGHRA and YSYEKL. Trimming took off 4 bases at V and 1 base at J, with 15 bases between the two ends. In nucleotides, the CDR3 is TGCGCCAGCAGCCTCCCTTTCATCCCCGGCACAGATACGCAGTATTTT. Encoded protein: CASSLPFIPGTDTQYF.

This clonotype has a handful of counts. This sequence joins TRBV6-5 and TRBJ2-1; D unresolved. The germline gives CDR1 MNHEY, CDR2 SVGAGI. This CDR3 region has 14 residues. With 2 bases removed from V and 3 bases from J, the gap between germline ends came to 8 bases. CDR3 bases: TGTGCCAGCAGTTACCAAACGGGCTACAATGAGCAGTTCTTC. Amino acids: CASSYQTGYNEQFF.

The sample holds many counts of this clonotype. The gene calls are TRBV7-2 and TRBJ2-2, with D perhaps TRBD1 or TRBD2 (5 bases each). Trimming shortened V by 1 base and J by 4 bases, and 16 bases separated the two germline ends. This CDR3 spans 17 amino acids. Per the germline V gene, CDR1 is SGHTA and CDR2 is FQGNSA. The CDR3 here is CASSLVVAVRGTGELFF. Here the CDR3 DNA reads TGTGCCAGCAGCTTAGTAGTTGCGGTGAGGGGCACCGGGGAGCTGTTTTTT.

There are a few counts of this clonotype. This chain uses TRBV5-1 with TRBJ2-6, with TRBD1 matching 7 bases. Germline CDR1 reads SGHRS; CDR2 reads YFSETQ. The J segment lost 0 bases and the V segment lost 4 bases, leaving 7 bases of the junction unmatched. The CDR3 covers 17 residues. The CDR3, as DNA: TGCGCCAGCAGCAAGGGGGCGGGCCACTCTGGGGCCAACGTCCTGACTTTC. It specifies CASSKGAGHSGANVLTF.

The genes are TRBV6-1 and TRBJ2-5, with TRBD1 matching 7 bases. CDR3 size: 14 residues. Germline V gene data show CDR1 as MNHNS and CDR2 as SASEGT. The ends lost 1 base at V and 4 bases at J; junction bases unmatched: 3. CDR3 DNA: TGTGCCAGCAGTGAAGGGGGACAGAGAGAGACCCAGTACTTC. Protein sequence: CASSEGGQRETQYF.

The rearrangement uses TRBV4-3 and TRBJ2-7; D remains unclear. The CDR3 has 15 residues. Trimming took off 1 base at V and 4 bases at J, with 14 bases between the two ends. In germline, CDR1 is LGHNA, CDR2 YSLEER. As DNA, the CDR3 is TGCGCCAGCAGCCAAGGGTTGACGACAAAGTACGAGCAGTACTTC. This gives the protein CASSQGLTTKYEQYF.

The chain has TRBV28 and TRBJ1-5, with D unclear. The V end lost 6 bases, the J end lost 0 bases, and 9 bases lay between the germline ends. CDR3 length equals 14 residues. The germline CDR1 and CDR2 sequences are MDHEN and SYDVKM. CDR3 in DNA: TGTGCCAGCAGCCAGATTTCTAGCAATCAGCCCCAGCATTTT. It yields the protein CASSQISSNQPQHF.